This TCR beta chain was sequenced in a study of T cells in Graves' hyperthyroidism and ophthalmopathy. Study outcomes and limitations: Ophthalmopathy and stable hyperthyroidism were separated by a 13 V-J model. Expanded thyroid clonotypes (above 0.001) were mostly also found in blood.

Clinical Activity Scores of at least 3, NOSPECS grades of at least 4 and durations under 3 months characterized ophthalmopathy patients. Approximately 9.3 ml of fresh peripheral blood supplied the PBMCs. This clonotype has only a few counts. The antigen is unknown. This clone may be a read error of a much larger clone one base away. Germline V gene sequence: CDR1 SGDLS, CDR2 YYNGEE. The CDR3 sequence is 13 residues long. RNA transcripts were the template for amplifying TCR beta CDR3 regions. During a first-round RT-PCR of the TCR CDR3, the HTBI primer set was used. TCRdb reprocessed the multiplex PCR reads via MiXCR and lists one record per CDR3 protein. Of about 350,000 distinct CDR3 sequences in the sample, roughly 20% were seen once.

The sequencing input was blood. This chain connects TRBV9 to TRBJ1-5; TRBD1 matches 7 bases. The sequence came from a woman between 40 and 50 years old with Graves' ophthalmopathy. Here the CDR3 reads CASSVATGQPQPF. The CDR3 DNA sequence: TGTGCCAGCAGCGTAGCTACGGGACAGCCCCAGCCTTTT.